The next 12 T cell receptor beta chains were all read from a single sample in a study of control samples from healthy donors and cancer patients. Clones were sequenced by immunoSEQ multiplex PCR, and TCRdb holds only the in-frame ones, with some missing. Of tens of thousands of clones listed, 75% to 85% are singletons. Material for sequencing was PBMCs. These receptor sequences come from a man aged 55 to 70 with head and neck cancer.

The chain is built from TRBV28 and TRBJ1-2, with D possibly TRBD1 on 5 matching bases. Per germline, CDR1 MDHEN and CDR2 SYDVKM. V was shortened by 5 bases and J by 0 bases, with 13 bases between the two germline ends. The CDR3 runs 15 residues. CDR3 in DNA: TGTGCCAGCAGTCCATCAGGGTCAACTAACTATGGCTACACCTTC. Amino acid sequence: CASSPSGSTNYGYTF.

The chain joins TRBV3-1 (or the pseudogene TRBV3-2) to TRBJ2-1; 7 positions match TRBD2. Germline V CDR1 and CDR2: LGHDT, YNNKEL (reference sequence). V was clipped by 2 bases and J by 3 bases; unmatched bases: 13. This CDR3 contains 18 residues. The CDR3 nucleotides are TGTGCCAGCAGCCAAAACCCACTGGGCGGGAGCCTCTACAATGAGCAGTTCTTC. Its translation: CASSQNPLGGSLYNEQFF.

This rearrangement joins TRBV20-1 to TRBJ1-4, with D maybe TRBD1 (5 bases). This CDR3 region has 14 residues. Trimming left V 3 bases short and J 4 bases short, with 12 bases between. Germline V gene lookup returns CDR1 DFQATT and CDR2 SNEGSKA (reference sequence). The CDR3 DNA sequence: TGCAGTGCTAGTGGAGGGACCTATAATGAAAAACTGTTTTTT. Its translation: CSASGGTYNEKLFF.

The chain has TRBV5-1 and TRBJ2-5, with D possibly TRBD2 on 6 matching bases. Germline assignment: CDR1 SGHRS and CDR2 YFSETQ. Trimming shortened V by 0 bases and J by 1 base, and 10 bases separated the two germline ends. The CDR3 loop spans 15 amino acids. CDR3 loop: CASSLVLASQETQYF. DNA for the CDR3: TGCGCCAGCAGCTTGGTGCTAGCGAGCCAAGAGACCCAGTACTTC.

The rearrangement uses TRBV6-1 and TRBJ2-6; D is ambiguous. This CDR3 contains 16 residues. CDR1 is MNHNS, CDR2 SASEGT, per germline. The V and J ends lost 3 bases and 0 bases respectively, with 9 bases between them. The CDR3 DNA follows: TGTGCCAGCAGTGATTATTCGCACTCTGGGGCCAACGTCCTGACTTTC. Translation gives CASSDYSHSGANVLTF.

J is TRBJ1-4 and V is TRBV19; D uncertain. V was pared by 5 bases and J by 8 bases, with 15 bases between. The CDR3 length is 14 residues. Per the germline V gene, CDR1 is LNHDA and CDR2 is SQIVND (reference sequence). The CDR3 sequence: CASSLSNPGEKLFF. The CDR3 DNA sequence: TGTGCCAGTAGTCTCTCAAATCCAGGCGAAAAACTGTTTTTT.

This chain uses TRBV5-1 with TRBJ2-6; 7 nucleotides line up with TRBD1. After removal of 0 bases from V and 0 bases from J, the junction contained 6 bases not matched to a gene. Germline CDR1 reads SGHRS; CDR2 reads YFSETQ. This CDR3 comprises 18 residues. As DNA, the CDR3 is TGCGCCAGCAGCTTGGGGGGACAGATAACCTCTGGGGCCAACGTCCTGACTTTC. Protein: CASSLGGQITSGANVLTF.

The chain couples TRBV5-4 to TRBJ2-5; D possibly corresponds to TRBD2 (6 bases). Trimming cost V 1 base and J 5 bases, with 15 bases left between them. Germline lookup yields CDR1 SGHNT and CDR2 YYREEE (reference sequence). CDR3 length: 15 amino acids. The CDR3 DNA is TGTGCCAGCAGCTTGCGTCCGGGAGCAGGGGAGACCCAGTACTTC. It is translated as CASSLRPGAGETQYF. The full variable domain, its missing parts supplied by reference TRBV5-4 and TRBJ2-5, is ETGVTQSPTHLIKTRGQQVTLRCSSQSGHNTVSWYQQALGQGPQFIFQYYREEENGRGNFPPRFSGLQFPNYSSELNVNALELDDSALYLCASSLRPGAGETQYFGPGTRLLVL.

The chain is built from TRBV6-1 and TRBJ2-7; 9 bases align to TRBD2. The germline V gene encodes CDR1 MNHNS and CDR2 SASEGT. The CDR3 is made up of 17 amino acids. V was pared by 3 bases and J by 6 bases, with 15 bases of the junction left unmatched. The CDR3 sequence: CASSDVDPGRGGGEQYF. The DNA of the CDR3 is TGTGCCAGCAGTGACGTAGACCCCGGGCGGGGGGGCGGCGAGCAGTACTTC.

This chain links TRBV27 with TRBJ1-4; the D is unclear. CDR3 length: 16 residues. V was trimmed by 3 bases and J by 7 bases, leaving 18 bases between them. Germline assignment: CDR1 MNHEY and CDR2 SMNVEV (reference sequence). The CDR3 DNA follows: TGTGCCAGCAGTTTGATCGGAGGTGGAGAGGGTGAAAAACTGTTTTTT. Its translation is CASSLIGGGEGEKLFF.

For the CDR3, the DNA is TGTGCCAGCAGCCCGATATGGGGGACTAGCGGGAACACAGATACGCAGTATTTT. Residues: CASSPIWGTSGNTDTQYF. The genes are TRBV3-1 (or the pseudogene TRBV3-2) and TRBJ2-3; 13 nucleotides align to TRBD2. The CDR3 covers 18 residues. V was clipped by 4 bases and J by 2 bases; unmatched bases: 9. Germline assignment: CDR1 LGHDT and CDR2 YNNKEL (reference sequence).

This chain links TRBV7-9 with TRBJ2-1; D unresolved. Trimming removed 4 bases from V and 0 bases from J, with 10 bases in between. Germline values: CDR1 SEHNR, CDR2 FQNEAQ (reference sequence). The CDR3 covers 15 residues. The CDR3 DNA follows: TGTGCCAGCAGCTCGGTCTACAGCTCCTACAATGAGCAGTTCTTC. Residues: CASSSVYSSYNEQFF.